Listed below are T cell receptor beta chains from one sample, sequenced in a study of T cells in Graves' hyperthyroidism and ophthalmopathy. A single record per CDR3 protein comes from TCRdb applying MiXCR to the multiplex PCR reads. The sample carries almost 500,000 distinct CDR3 sequences, approximately 23% recorded once. The sample taken for sequencing was blood. All receptors come from a woman aged 70-85 years with Graves' ophthalmopathy. The CDR3 runs from the conserved cysteine through the conserved F or W. A D gene is named only where the DNA matches it firmly. The size of a clone is reported for some rows only, either as once, few or many, or as a class for expanded clones.

CDR3aa: CASSYRVGRELNTEAFF; CDR3nt: TGTGCCAGCAGTTACCGAGTAGGTAGGGAGCTGAACACTGAAGCTTTCTTT; j_gene: TRBJ1-1; v_gene: TRBV6-5; abundance: -; d_gene: -
CDR3aa: CASSPDRLAGRTDTQYF; CDR3nt: TGTGCCAGCAGCCCCGACCGACTAGCGGGGAGGACAGATACGCAGTATTTT; j_gene: TRBJ2-3; v_gene: TRBV3-1; abundance: -; d_gene: TRBD2
CDR3aa: CASSFRSSTDTQYF; CDR3nt: TGTGCCAGCAGTTTCCGTTCTAGCACAGATACGCAGTATTTT; j_gene: TRBJ2-3; v_gene: TRBV28; abundance: many; d_gene: -
CDR3aa: CASSPGTATDTQYF; CDR3nt: TGTGCCAGCTCACCAGGGACGGCCACAGATACGCAGTATTTT; j_gene: TRBJ2-3; v_gene: TRBV18; abundance: few; d_gene: -
CDR3aa: CASSLNSGGANVLTF; CDR3nt: TGTGCCAGCAGCTTGAACTCGGGGGGGGCCAACGTCCTGACTTTC; j_gene: TRBJ2-6; v_gene: TRBV7-9; abundance: few; d_gene: -
CDR3aa: CASSGYQLRTFF; CDR3nt: TGTGCCAGCAGTGGCTACCAACTTCGGACTTTCTTT; j_gene: TRBJ1-1; v_gene: TRBV25-1; abundance: few; d_gene: -
CDR3aa: CASSLRQGLAGTTGELFF; CDR3nt: TGTGCCAGCAGCTTACGGCAAGGTCTAGCGGGAACTACCGGGGAGCTGTTTTTT; j_gene: TRBJ2-2; v_gene: TRBV7-8; abundance: few; d_gene: TRBD2
CDR3aa: CASSPPRFYEQYF; CDR3nt: TGTGCCAGCAGCCCCCCCCGATTCTACGAGCAGTACTTC; j_gene: TRBJ2-7; v_gene: TRBV28; abundance: many; d_gene: -
CDR3aa: CASRAAGAGGNTIYF; CDR3nt: TGTGCCAGCAGAGCCGCTGGGGCTGGTGGAAACACCATATATTTT; j_gene: TRBJ1-3; v_gene: TRBV12-3/TRBV12-4; abundance: many; d_gene: -
CDR3aa: CASSLVGLAGITNEQFF; CDR3nt: TGCGCCAGCAGCTTGGTAGGCCTAGCGGGGATCACGAATGAGCAGTTCTTC; j_gene: TRBJ2-1; v_gene: TRBV5-1; abundance: few; d_gene: TRBD2
CDR3aa: CASSRSGGEKLFF; CDR3nt: TGTGCCAGCAGTCGCTCAGGGGGAGAAAAACTGTTTTTT; j_gene: TRBJ1-4; v_gene: TRBV12-3/TRBV12-4; abundance: many; d_gene: TRBD1
CDR3aa: CSAREAGDTQYF; CDR3nt: TGCAGTGCTAGGGAAGCGGGGGATACGCAGTATTTT; j_gene: TRBJ2-3; v_gene: TRBV20-1; abundance: -; d_gene: TRBD2
CDR3aa: CASSLAVAESYNEQFF; CDR3nt: TGTGCCAGCAGCTTAGCAGTAGCGGAGAGCTACAATGAGCAGTTCTTC; j_gene: TRBJ2-1; v_gene: TRBV7-6; abundance: -; d_gene: -
CDR3aa: CASSSNGGMNTEAFF; CDR3nt: TGTGCCAGCAGTTCGAACGGGGGGATGAACACTGAAGCTTTCTTT; j_gene: TRBJ1-1; v_gene: TRBV28; abundance: many; d_gene: -
CDR3aa: CASSLLPRDSTDTQYF; CDR3nt: TGCGCCAGCAGCTTACTCCCCCGGGACAGTACAGATACGCAGTATTTT; j_gene: TRBJ2-3; v_gene: TRBV5-1; abundance: few; d_gene: TRBD1
CDR3aa: CASSYSRGDTGELFF; CDR3nt: TGTGCCAGCAGTTATTCGAGGGGGGACACCGGGGAGCTGTTTTTT; j_gene: TRBJ2-2; v_gene: TRBV6-5; abundance: many; d_gene: -
CDR3aa: CASSEYWGAGDGYTF; CDR3nt: TGTGCCAGCAGTGAATATTGGGGGGCTGGGGATGGCTACACCTTC; j_gene: TRBJ1-2; v_gene: TRBV25-1; abundance: -; d_gene: -
CDR3aa: CASSFGTVDNSPLHF; CDR3nt: TGTGCCAGCAGTTTCGGGACAGTTGATAATTCACCCCTCCACTTT; j_gene: TRBJ1-6; v_gene: TRBV6-1; abundance: -; d_gene: TRBD1
CDR3aa: CASSLGSSGGETQFF; CDR3nt: TGTGCCAGCAGCTTAGGGTCTAGCGGTGGTGAGACCCAGTTCTTC; j_gene: TRBJ2-1; v_gene: TRBV11-1; abundance: -; d_gene: TRBD2
CDR3aa: CASSFAATYEQYF; CDR3nt: TGTGCCAGCAGTTTCGCAGCGACCTACGAGCAGTACTTC; j_gene: TRBJ2-7; v_gene: TRBV12-3/TRBV12-4; abundance: many; d_gene: -
CDR3aa: CASSGQGKNGYTF; CDR3nt: TGTGCCAGCAGTGGACAGGGGAAGAATGGCTACACCTTC; j_gene: TRBJ1-2; v_gene: TRBV2; abundance: many; d_gene: TRBD1
CDR3aa: CASRETGTSEAFF; CDR3nt: TGTGCCAGCAGGGAGACAGGGACTTCTGAAGCTTTCTTT; j_gene: TRBJ1-1; v_gene: TRBV6-1; abundance: -; d_gene: TRBD1
CDR3aa: CAISGDSGSGVQYF; CDR3nt: TGTGCCATCAGTGGGGATAGCGGCTCCGGGGTCCAGTACTTC; j_gene: TRBJ2-5; v_gene: TRBV10-3; abundance: -; d_gene: -
CDR3aa: CASSVQGAGTDTQYF; CDR3nt: TGTGCCAGCAGTGTACAGGGGGCGGGAACAGATACGCAGTATTTT; j_gene: TRBJ2-3; v_gene: TRBV28; abundance: many; d_gene: TRBD1
CDR3aa: CASSYTQTGTNYGYTF; CDR3nt: TGTGCCAGCAGTTACACACAAACAGGGACCAACTATGGCTACACCTTC; j_gene: TRBJ1-2; v_gene: TRBV6-1; abundance: few; d_gene: -
CDR3aa: CASSQGQSDLFF; CDR3nt: TGTGCCAGCAGCCAAGGTCAGTCAGACCTGTTTTTT; j_gene: TRBJ2-2; v_gene: TRBV3-1; abundance: few; d_gene: -
CDR3aa: CASSLETRSVEQYF; CDR3nt: TGTGCCAGCAGCTTGGAGACTAGGTCAGTCGAGCAGTACTTC; j_gene: TRBJ2-7; v_gene: TRBV11-2; abundance: many; d_gene: -
CDR3aa: CASSIAGRFTDTQYF; CDR3nt: TGTGCCAGTAGTATAGCCGGGCGGTTCACAGATACGCAGTATTTT; j_gene: TRBJ2-3; v_gene: TRBV19; abundance: -; d_gene: -
CDR3aa: CASSPGGIQDTQYF; CDR3nt: TGTGCCAGTAGCCCAGGGGGGATACAAGATACGCAGTATTTT; j_gene: TRBJ2-3; v_gene: TRBV19; abundance: -; d_gene: -
CDR3aa: CASSQDRVLGTQYF; CDR3nt: TGTGCCAGCAGCCAAGATCGGGTCTTAGGGACCCAGTACTTC; j_gene: TRBJ2-5; v_gene: TRBV3-1; abundance: -; d_gene: -
CDR3aa: CSARAPSGSTYEQYF; CDR3nt: TGCAGTGCTAGGGCCCCCTCTGGGAGCACCTACGAGCAGTACTTC; j_gene: TRBJ2-7; v_gene: TRBV20-1; abundance: -; d_gene: -
CDR3aa: CASRTSVSDTQYF; CDR3nt: TGTGCCAGCCGGACTAGCGTGTCGGATACGCAGTATTTT; j_gene: TRBJ2-3; v_gene: TRBV7-2; abundance: many; d_gene: TRBD2
CDR3aa: CSARGVIWDRDSGNEQFF; CDR3nt: TGCAGTGCTAGAGGGGTTATTTGGGACAGGGATAGTGGCAATGAGCAGTTCTTC; j_gene: TRBJ2-1; v_gene: TRBV20-1; abundance: few; d_gene: TRBD1
CDR3aa: CASTWGAQNQPQHF; CDR3nt: TGTGCCAGCACGTGGGGGGCTCAGAATCAGCCCCAGCATTTT; j_gene: TRBJ1-5; v_gene: TRBV6-1; abundance: -; d_gene: -
CDR3aa: CASSPKEAYGYEQYF; CDR3nt: TGTGCCAGCAGCCCAAAAGAGGCGTATGGGTACGAGCAGTACTTC; j_gene: TRBJ2-7; v_gene: TRBV3-1; abundance: -; d_gene: -
CDR3aa: CASSSTAVSGNTIYF; CDR3nt: TGTGCCAGCAGCTCGACGGCAGTCTCTGGAAACACCATATATTTT; j_gene: TRBJ1-3; v_gene: TRBV6-1; abundance: -; d_gene: -
CDR3aa: CASTGTGSSTDTQYF; CDR3nt: TGTGCCAGCACTGGGACAGGGTCTAGCACAGATACGCAGTATTTT; j_gene: TRBJ2-3; v_gene: TRBV11-1; abundance: -; d_gene: TRBD1
CDR3aa: CASSIAYEQYF; CDR3nt: TGTGCCAGCAGCATAGCGTACGAGCAGTACTTC; j_gene: TRBJ2-7; v_gene: TRBV6-2/TRBV6-3; abundance: many; d_gene: -
CDR3aa: CSAGVRSGSGYEQYF; CDR3nt: TGCAGTGCTGGAGTTAGAAGCGGGAGCGGCTACGAGCAGTACTTC; j_gene: TRBJ2-7; v_gene: TRBV20-1; abundance: -; d_gene: TRBD2
CDR3aa: CASREAGTDTQYF; CDR3nt: TGTGCCAGCAGGGAAGCGGGAACAGATACGCAGTATTTT; j_gene: TRBJ2-3; v_gene: TRBV25-1; abundance: few; d_gene: TRBD2
CDR3aa: CASSPGDEQFF; CDR3nt: TGTGCCAGCTCACCCGGAGATGAGCAGTTCTTC; j_gene: TRBJ2-1; v_gene: TRBV18; abundance: few; d_gene: -
CDR3aa: CVSSADMTTDTQYF; CDR3nt: TGCGTCAGCAGCGCCGACATGACCACAGATACGCAGTATTTT; j_gene: TRBJ2-3; v_gene: TRBV5-1; abundance: -; d_gene: -
CDR3aa: CASSRGLAEYNEQFF; CDR3nt: TGTGCCAGCAGCCGAGGACTAGCAGAGTACAATGAGCAGTTCTTC; j_gene: TRBJ2-1; v_gene: TRBV3-1; abundance: few; d_gene: TRBD2
CDR3aa: CASRLTGLLKNEQFF; CDR3nt: TGTGCCAGCAGGTTAACGGGACTACTAAAGAATGAGCAGTTCTTC; j_gene: TRBJ2-1; v_gene: TRBV12-3/TRBV12-4; abundance: many; d_gene: TRBD2
CDR3aa: CASSLEVQGAGTGELFF; CDR3nt: TGCGCCAGCAGCCTAGAGGTGCAGGGGGCTGGCACCGGGGAGCTGTTTTTT; j_gene: TRBJ2-2; v_gene: TRBV4-1; abundance: few; d_gene: TRBD1
CDR3aa: CAGSTPAGVEAFF; CDR3nt: TGCGCCGGCAGCACACCAGCTGGGGTTGAAGCTTTCTTT; j_gene: TRBJ1-1; v_gene: TRBV5-1; abundance: -; d_gene: -
CDR3aa: CASSEALRDRGYEQYF; CDR3nt: TGTGCCAGCAGTGAAGCGCTTCGGGACAGGGGCTACGAGCAGTACTTC; j_gene: TRBJ2-7; v_gene: TRBV6-1; abundance: -; d_gene: TRBD1
CDR3aa: CASSLEGTGRTDTQYF; CDR3nt: TGTGCCAGCAGTCTTGAGGGGACAGGGCGAACAGATACGCAGTATTTT; j_gene: TRBJ2-3; v_gene: TRBV28; abundance: many; d_gene: TRBD1
CDR3aa: CSAREEDFVTGEQYF; CDR3nt: TGCAGTGCTAGAGAGGAGGACTTCGTAACTGGGGAGCAGTACTTC; j_gene: TRBJ2-7; v_gene: TRBV20-1; abundance: -; d_gene: -
CDR3aa: CASGFSQGSGTEAFF; CDR3nt: TGTGCTAGTGGTTTTTCCCAGGGATCGGGCACTGAAGCTTTCTTT; j_gene: TRBJ1-1; v_gene: TRBV12-5; abundance: few; d_gene: -
CDR3aa: CASSFGRTTNEKLFF; CDR3nt: TGTGCCAGCAGCTTCGGACGGACAACTAATGAAAAACTGTTTTTT; j_gene: TRBJ1-4; v_gene: TRBV14; abundance: -; d_gene: -
CDR3aa: CASSLMVADNEQFF; CDR3nt: TGTGCCAGCAGCTTAATGGTGGCTGACAATGAGCAGTTCTTC; j_gene: TRBJ2-1; v_gene: TRBV7-3; abundance: many; d_gene: -
CDR3aa: CASSTGGLGRKLFF; CDR3nt: TGTGCCAGTAGTACGGGGGGGTTGGGACGAAAACTGTTTTTT; j_gene: TRBJ1-4; v_gene: TRBV19; abundance: -; d_gene: -
CDR3aa: CASNLRPVANSPLHF; CDR3nt: TGCGCCAGCAATCTTCGTCCGGTCGCCAATTCACCCCTCCACTTT; j_gene: TRBJ1-6; v_gene: TRBV5-1; abundance: few; d_gene: -
CDR3aa: CASSRGQHTGELFF; CDR3nt: TGTGCCAGCAGCCGGGGACAGCACACCGGGGAGCTGTTTTTT; j_gene: TRBJ2-2; v_gene: TRBV7-2; abundance: many; d_gene: TRBD1
CDR3aa: CSAEARDHSYEQYF; CDR3nt: TGCAGTGCTGAGGCGAGGGACCACTCCTACGAGCAGTACTTC; j_gene: TRBJ2-7; v_gene: TRBV20-1; abundance: -; d_gene: -
CDR3aa: CASSHGAYTGELFF; CDR3nt: TGTGCCAGCAGTCACGGCGCGTACACCGGGGAGCTGTTTTTT; j_gene: TRBJ2-2; v_gene: TRBV27; abundance: few; d_gene: -
CDR3aa: CASSAGPAYEQYF; CDR3nt: TGTGCCAGCAGCGCCGGACCGGCCTACGAGCAGTACTTC; j_gene: TRBJ2-7; v_gene: TRBV7-3; abundance: few; d_gene: -
CDR3aa: CSARGPGELFF; CDR3nt: TGCAGTGCTAGAGGCCCCGGGGAGCTGTTTTTT; j_gene: TRBJ2-2; v_gene: TRBV20-1; abundance: -; d_gene: -